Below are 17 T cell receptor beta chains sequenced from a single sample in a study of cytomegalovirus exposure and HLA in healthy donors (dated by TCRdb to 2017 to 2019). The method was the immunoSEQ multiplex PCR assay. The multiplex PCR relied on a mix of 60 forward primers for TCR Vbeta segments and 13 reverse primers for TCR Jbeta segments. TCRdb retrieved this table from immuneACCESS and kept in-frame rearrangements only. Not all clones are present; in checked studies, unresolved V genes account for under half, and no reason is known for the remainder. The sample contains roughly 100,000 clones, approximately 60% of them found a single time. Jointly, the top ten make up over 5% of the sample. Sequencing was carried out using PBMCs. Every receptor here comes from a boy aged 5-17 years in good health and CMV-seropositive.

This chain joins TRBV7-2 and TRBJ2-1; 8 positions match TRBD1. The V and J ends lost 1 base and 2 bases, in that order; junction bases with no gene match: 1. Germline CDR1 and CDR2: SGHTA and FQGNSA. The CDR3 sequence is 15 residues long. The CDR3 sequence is CASSLGTGTYNEQFF. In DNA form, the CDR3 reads TGTGCCAGCAGCTTAGGGACAGGGACCTACAATGAGCAGTTCTTC.

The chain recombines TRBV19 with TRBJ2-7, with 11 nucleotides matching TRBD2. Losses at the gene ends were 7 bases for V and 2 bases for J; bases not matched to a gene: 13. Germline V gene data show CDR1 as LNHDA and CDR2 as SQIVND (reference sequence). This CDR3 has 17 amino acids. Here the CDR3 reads CASTQGLAASNPYEQYF. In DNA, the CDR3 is TGTGCCAGTACCCAGGGACTAGCGGCATCGAACCCCTACGAGCAGTACTTC.

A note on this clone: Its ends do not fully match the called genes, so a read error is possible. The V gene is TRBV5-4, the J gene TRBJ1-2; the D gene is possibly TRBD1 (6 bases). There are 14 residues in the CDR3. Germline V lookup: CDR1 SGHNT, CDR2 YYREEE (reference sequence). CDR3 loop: CASSFDRLAYGYPF. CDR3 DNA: TGTGCCAGCAGCTTCGACAGGCTCGCCTATGGCTACCCCTTC.

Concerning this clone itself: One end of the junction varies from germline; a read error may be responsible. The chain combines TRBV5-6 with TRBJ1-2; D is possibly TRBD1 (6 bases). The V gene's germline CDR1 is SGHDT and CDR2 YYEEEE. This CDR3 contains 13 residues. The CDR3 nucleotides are TGTGCCAGCAGCTTGGGGCAGGGGAATGGCTACCCCTTC. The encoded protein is CASSLGQGNGYPF.

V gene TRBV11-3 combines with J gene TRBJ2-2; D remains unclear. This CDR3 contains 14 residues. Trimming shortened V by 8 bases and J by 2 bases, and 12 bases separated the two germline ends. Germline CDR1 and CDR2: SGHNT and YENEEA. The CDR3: CASATAPNTGELFF. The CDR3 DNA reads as TGTGCCAGCGCTACTGCCCCTAACACCGGGGAGCTGTTTTTT.

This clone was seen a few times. As DNA, the CDR3 is TGCGCCAGCAGCCTCGAGGCTCATGGGGAGACCCAGTACTTC. Amino acid sequence: CASSLEAHGETQYF. This chain uses TRBV5-1 with TRBJ2-5; D is ambiguous. Trimming stripped 4 bases from V and 5 bases from J, with 15 bases between. The germline V gene encodes CDR1 SGHRS and CDR2 YFSETQ. The CDR3 length is 14 residues.

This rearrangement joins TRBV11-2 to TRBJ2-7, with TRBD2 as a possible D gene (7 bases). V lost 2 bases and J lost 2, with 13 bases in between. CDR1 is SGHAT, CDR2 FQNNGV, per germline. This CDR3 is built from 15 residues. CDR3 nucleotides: TGTGCCAGCAGCTTACGGGGGGCGAGCCCCTACGAGCAGTACTTC. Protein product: CASSLRGASPYEQYF.

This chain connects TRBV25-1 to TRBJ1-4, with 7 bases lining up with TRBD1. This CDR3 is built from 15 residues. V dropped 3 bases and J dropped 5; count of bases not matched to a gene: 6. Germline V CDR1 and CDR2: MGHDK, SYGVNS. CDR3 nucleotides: TGTGCCAGCAGTGAGGGGTCACAGGGGAATGAAAAACTGTTTTTT. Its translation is CASSEGSQGNEKLFF. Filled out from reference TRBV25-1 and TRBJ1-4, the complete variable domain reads EADIYQTPRYLVIGTGKKITLECSQTMGHDKMYWYQQDPGMELHLIHYSYGVNSTEKGDLSSESTVSRIRTEHFPLTLESARPSHTSQYLCASSEGSQGNEKLFFGSGTQLSVL.

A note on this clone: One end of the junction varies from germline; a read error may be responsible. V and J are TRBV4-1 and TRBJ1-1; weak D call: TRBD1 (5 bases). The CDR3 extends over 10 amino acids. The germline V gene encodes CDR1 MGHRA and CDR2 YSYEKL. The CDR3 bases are TGTGGGGGGAGGAGCACTGAAGCTTTCTTT. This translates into CGGRSTEAFF.

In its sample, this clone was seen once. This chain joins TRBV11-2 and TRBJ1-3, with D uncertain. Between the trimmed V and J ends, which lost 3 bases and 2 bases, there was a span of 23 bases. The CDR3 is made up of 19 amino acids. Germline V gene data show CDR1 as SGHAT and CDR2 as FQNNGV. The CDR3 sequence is CASSFGVVWRVAAGNTIYF. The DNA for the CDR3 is TGTGCCAGCAGCTTTGGAGTCGTGTGGAGGGTTGCGGCTGGAAACACCATATATTTT.

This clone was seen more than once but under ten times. CDR3 DNA: TGTGCCAGCAGTGAAGCCTCGGTGCCTAAGGGGGCGGTATTTGGGGCCAACGTCCTGACTTTC. This sequence encodes CASSEASVPKGAVFGANVLTF. This chain links TRBV6-1 with TRBJ2-6, with TRBD1 matching over 7 bases. Per the germline V gene, CDR1 is MNHNS and CDR2 is SASEGT. V lost 0 bases, J lost 3 bases, and 17 bases stayed unmatched. The CDR3 is 21 amino acids.

The CDR3, as DNA: TGCGCCAGCAGCGCTAAGAAAAACACTGAAGCTTTCTTT. Translation gives CASSAKKNTEAFF. The V gene is TRBV10-2, the J gene TRBJ1-1, with no clear D. This CDR3 has 13 residues. CDR1 and CDR2 from the germline V gene are WSHSY and SAAADI. V lost 6 bases to trimming and J lost 2 bases, with 10 bases between them.

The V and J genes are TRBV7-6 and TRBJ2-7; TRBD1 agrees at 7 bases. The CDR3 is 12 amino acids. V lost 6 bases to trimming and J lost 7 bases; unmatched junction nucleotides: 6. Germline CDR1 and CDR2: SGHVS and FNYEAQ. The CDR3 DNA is TGTGCCAGCAGTCCCACAGGGGAAGAGCAGTACTTC. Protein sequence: CASSPTGEEQYF.

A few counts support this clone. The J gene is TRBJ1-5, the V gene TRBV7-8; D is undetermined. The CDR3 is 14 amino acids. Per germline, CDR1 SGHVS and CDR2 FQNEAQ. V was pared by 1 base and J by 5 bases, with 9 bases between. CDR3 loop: CASSLEAPYQPQHF. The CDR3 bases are TGTGCCAGCAGCTTAGAAGCCCCATATCAGCCCCAGCATTTT.

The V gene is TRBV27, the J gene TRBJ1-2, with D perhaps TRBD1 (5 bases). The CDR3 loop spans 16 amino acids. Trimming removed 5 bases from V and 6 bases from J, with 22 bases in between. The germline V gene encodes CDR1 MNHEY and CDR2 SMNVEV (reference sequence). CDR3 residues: CASSRRSPDRSDGYTF. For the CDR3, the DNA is TGTGCCAGCAGTCGAAGATCACCCGACAGAAGCGATGGCTACACCTTC.

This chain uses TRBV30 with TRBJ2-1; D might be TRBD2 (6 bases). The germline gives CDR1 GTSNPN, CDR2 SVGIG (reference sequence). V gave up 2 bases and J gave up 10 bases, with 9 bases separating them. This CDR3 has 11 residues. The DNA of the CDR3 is TGTGCCTGGAGTTCTCTAGCGGAGCAGTTCTTC. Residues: CAWSSLAEQFF.

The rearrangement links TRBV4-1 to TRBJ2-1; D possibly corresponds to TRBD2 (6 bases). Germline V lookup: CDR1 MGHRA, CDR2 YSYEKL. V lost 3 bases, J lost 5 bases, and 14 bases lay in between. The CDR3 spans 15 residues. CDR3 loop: CASSQSVGGNNEQFF. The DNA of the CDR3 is TGCGCCAGCAGCCAGTCCGTCGGGGGAAACAATGAGCAGTTCTTC.